This T cell receptor (beta chain) was recovered during a study of blood T cell repertoires in COVID-19. Across the study: Samples taken during acute and convalescent COVID-19 were collected in the United States, Italy and Spain. In each case, the material was cDNA or gDNA derived from T cells, B-cell-depleted T cells, or PBMCs.

Between the trimmed V and J ends, which lost 4 bases and 6 bases, there was a span of 13 bases. This CDR3 is built from 14 residues. Germline V gene sequence: CDR1 LNHDA, CDR2 SQIVND (reference sequence). Original handling: Nucleated cell counts were estimated from reference gene primer amplification. This table comes from immunoSEQ multiplex PCR, and its TCRdb copy is limited to in-frame clones, with some not included. The D gene and trimming were derived from the DNA, and the V and J assignments and clone size from that table. Of about 83,000 clones listed, 80% to 90% are singletons. This chain connects TRBV19 to TRBJ1-5; D gene uncertain. The sample consisted of peripheral blood. The sequence was collected from a human donor in a cohort sampled during active COVID-19. Here the CDR3 reads CASSTTWEAQPQHF. The CDR3 DNA reads TGTGCCAGTAGTACGACTTGGGAGGCTCAGCCCCAGCATTTT.